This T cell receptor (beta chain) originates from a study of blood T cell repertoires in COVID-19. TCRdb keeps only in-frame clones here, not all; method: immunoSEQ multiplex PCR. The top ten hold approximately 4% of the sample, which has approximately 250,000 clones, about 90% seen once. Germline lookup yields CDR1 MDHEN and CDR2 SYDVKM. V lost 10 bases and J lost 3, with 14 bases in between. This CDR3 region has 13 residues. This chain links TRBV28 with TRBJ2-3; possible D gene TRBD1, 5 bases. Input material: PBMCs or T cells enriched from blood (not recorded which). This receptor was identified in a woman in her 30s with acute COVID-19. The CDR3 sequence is CATQWQGTDTQYF. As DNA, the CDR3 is TGTGCCACCCAGTGGCAGGGAACAGATACGCAGTATTTT. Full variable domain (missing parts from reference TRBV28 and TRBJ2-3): DVKVTQSSRYLVKRTGEKVFLECVQDMDHENMFWYRQDPGLGLRLIYFSYDVKMKEKGDIPEGYSVSREKKERFSLILESASTNQTSMYLCATQWQGTDTQYFGPGTRLTVL.